The 16 T cell receptor beta chains below were found in one sample sequenced in a study of beta chain features in type 1 diabetes. Isolated RNA was reverse transcribed in full, so expressed TCRB transcripts were sequenced. Generated by immunoSEQ multiplex PCR, the TCRdb table keeps only in-frame clones and is missing some. The data contain 150,000 or so clones, about 8.1% of them singletons. Their antigen targets remain unknown. Findings of the study overall: For Type 1 diabetes patients, all four CD4+ subsets carried TCRB CDR3s that were moderately but significantly shorter.

Sequencing was performed on central memory CD4+ T cells from blood. Receptors were obtained from a woman between 18 and 29 years old with type 1 diabetes.

This chain uses TRBV28 with TRBJ2-2; D remains unclear. Trimming removed 8 bases at V and 0 bases at J, with 4 bases between. CDR1 is MDHEN and CDR2 is SYDVKM in the germline V gene. The CDR3 has 12 residues. In DNA form, the CDR3 reads TGTGCCAGCCATTCGAACACCGGGGAGCTGTTTTTT. It yields the protein CASHSNTGELFF.

This chain uses TRBV7-9 with TRBJ2-3; the match to TRBD1 covers 7 bases. Germline V CDR1 and CDR2: SEHNR, FQNEAQ (reference sequence). Trimming took 3 bases from V and 2 from J; bases not matched to a gene: 8. The CDR3 contains 16 residues. As DNA, the CDR3 is TGTGCCAGCAGCTTGGTAGAGACAGGGACCACAGATACGCAGTATTTT. Its translation is CASSLVETGTTDTQYF. The whole variable domain, filled in from reference TRBV7-9 and TRBJ2-3, reads DTGVSQNPRHKITKRGQNVTFRCDPISEHNRLYWYRQTLGQGPEFLTYFQNEAQLEKSRLLSDRFSAERPKGSFSTLEIQRTEQGDSAMYLCASSLVETGTTDTQYFGPGTRLTVL.

The chain recombines TRBV15 with TRBJ1-5; the D gene is possibly TRBD1 (5 bases). The CDR3 covers 14 residues. Germline CDR1 is LNHNV and CDR2 is YYDKDF (reference sequence). The V gene lost 1 base and the J gene lost 4 bases, with 8 bases spanning the gap. The CDR3: CATSRGTLNQPQHF. The DNA for the CDR3 is TGTGCCACCAGCAGAGGGACATTGAATCAGCCCCAGCATTTT. The variable domain in full, with the rest retrieved from reference TRBV15 and TRBJ1-5, is DAMVIQNPRYQVTQFGKPVTLSCSQTLNHNVMYWYQQKSSQAPKLLFHYYDKDFNNEADTPDNFQSRRPNTSFCFLDIRSPGLGDTAMYLCATSRGTLNQPQHFGDGTRLSIL.

V gene TRBV27 combines with J gene TRBJ2-7, with 12 bases fitting TRBD2. V lost 4 bases to trimming and J lost 12 bases; unmatched junction nucleotides: 19. Germline assignment: CDR1 MNHEY and CDR2 SMNVEV (reference sequence). The CDR3 consists of 17 residues. The CDR3 sequence is CASSSYTGTSGSTGRYF. The CDR3 DNA sequence: TGTGCCAGCAGTTCCTACACCGGGACTAGCGGGTCCACCGGGCGGTACTTC.

The chain recombines TRBV4-3 with TRBJ2-1; 10 bases are a match to TRBD2. Germline assignment: CDR1 LGHNA and CDR2 YSLEER. Trimming removed 1 base from V and 15 bases from J; junction bases left unmatched: 9. The CDR3 has 14 residues. Written as DNA, the CDR3 is TGCGCCAGCAGCCAAGTGCCCCTAGCGGGAGTGCGGTTCTTC. This codes for CASSQVPLAGVRFF.

This clone was seen a few times. V is TRBV6-6 and J is TRBJ2-5; no clear D. The CDR3 totals 12 residues. Germline V lookup: CDR1 MNHNY, CDR2 SVGAGI (reference sequence). The V end was cut by 3 bases, the J end by 2 bases, with 4 bases between. This chain's CDR3 is CASSYNQETQYF. For the CDR3, the DNA is TGTGCCAGCAGTTATAATCAAGAGACCCAGTACTTC.

The genes are TRBV5-4 and TRBJ2-2; TRBD1 might be the D (5 bases). Germline V gives CDR1 SGHNT, CDR2 YYREEE (reference sequence). The CDR3 runs to 16 residues. Trimming shortened V by 7 bases and J by 0 bases, and 16 bases separated the two germline ends. CDR3 residues: CASQTDSRANTGELFF. In nucleotides, the CDR3 is TGTGCCAGCCAGACAGACTCCCGCGCGAACACCGGGGAGCTGTTTTTT. The full variable domain, in which reference TRBV5-4 and TRBJ2-2 provide the parts outside the CDR3, is ETGVTQSPTHLIKTRGQQVTLRCSSQSGHNTVSWYQQALGQGPQFIFQYYREEENGRGNFPPRFSGLQFPNYSSELNVNALELDDSALYLCASQTDSRANTGELFFGEGSRLTVL.

This chain links TRBV7-6 with TRBJ2-5; 7 positions agree with TRBD2. Trimming removed 5 bases from V and 0 bases from J; junction bases left unmatched: 6. This CDR3 contains 15 residues. The germline gives CDR1 SGHVS, CDR2 FNYEAQ. For the CDR3, the DNA is TGTGCCAGCAGCCCCCGAGCGGGGTACCAAGAGACCCAGTACTTC. Amino acids: CASSPRAGYQETQYF.

J is TRBJ2-5 and V is TRBV5-4, with D tentatively TRBD2 (6 bases). Deletions cut 1 base from V and 5 bases from J, with 18 bases between. Germline V gene sequence: CDR1 SGHNT, CDR2 YYREEE (reference sequence). This CDR3 contains 16 residues. The CDR3 region is CASSLSGPQAGETQYF. DNA of the CDR3: TGTGCCAGCAGCTTGTCGGGACCCCAGGCGGGGGAGACCCAGTACTTC.

In its sample, this clone was seen a few times. CDR3 sequence: CASSLDLALSGDEQFF. CDR3 DNA sequence: TGTGCCAGCAGCTTGGACCTAGCCCTATCGGGAGATGAGCAGTTCTTC. V usage is TRBV5-6 and J usage is TRBJ2-1; D perhaps matches TRBD2 (6 bases). Germline lookup yields CDR1 SGHDT and CDR2 YYEEEE. The V end was cut by 0 bases, the J end by 8 bases, with 18 bases between. This CDR3 spans 16 amino acids.

The chain joins TRBV11-3 to TRBJ2-2; no definite D call. This CDR3 has 13 residues. Per the germline V gene, CDR1 is SGHNT and CDR2 is YENEEA. The V and J ends lost 3 bases and 6 bases respectively, with 8 bases between them. CDR3 sequence (DNA): TGTGCCAGCAGCTTGCAAGAGGCCGGGGAGCTGTTTTTT. As protein: CASSLQEAGELFF.

The chain carries TRBV6-6 and TRBJ2-5; the D is unclear. The V end lost 11 bases, the J end lost 7 bases, and 8 bases lay between the germline ends. Germline lookup yields CDR1 MNHNY and CDR2 SVGAGI (reference sequence). This CDR3 has 9 amino acids. The CDR3 loop is CAVGVTQYF. The CDR3 bases are TGTGCCGTCGGAGTGACCCAGTACTTC.

The chain carries TRBV10-3 and TRBJ1-1; 7 bases are a match to TRBD1. The CDR3 length is 13 residues. CDR1 ENHRY and CDR2 SYGVKD come from the germline V gene. V gave up 8 bases and J gave up 5 bases; unmatched junction bases: 8. The CDR3 region is CAIAGQDRTEAFF. For the CDR3, the DNA is TGTGCCATCGCCGGACAGGATCGGACTGAAGCTTTCTTT.

The J gene is TRBJ2-5, the V gene TRBV4-2, with a possible D match to TRBD2 (7 bases). The CDR3 runs to 15 residues. V lost 4 bases and J lost 4, with 16 bases in between. CDR1 is LGHNA, CDR2 YNFKEQ, per germline. The CDR3 is CASSLTGGALETQYF. Written as DNA, the CDR3 is TGTGCCAGCAGCCTCACTGGGGGGGCACTAGAGACCCAGTACTTC.

The sample holds a few counts of this clone. V gene TRBV6-6 combines with J gene TRBJ2-4; 9 positions match TRBD1. CDR3 length equals 16 residues. With V trimmed by 5 bases and J by 0 bases, 5 bases remained unmatched. Germline V gene lookup returns CDR1 MNHNY and CDR2 SVGAGI (reference sequence). The CDR3 sequence is CASSQTGGAAKNIQYF. The CDR3 DNA sequence: TGTGCCAGCAGTCAAACAGGGGGCGCAGCCAAAAACATTCAGTACTTC.

The V and J genes are TRBV4-3 and TRBJ1-6; no firm D call. The CDR3 consists of 15 residues. Germline V gives CDR1 LGHNA, CDR2 YSLEER. The ends were cut back, 0 bases at V and 4 bases at J, with 7 bases in the middle. CDR3 DNA sequence: TGCGCCAGCAGCCAAGAGGAGGGTTATAATTCACCCCTCCACTTT. Encoded protein: CASSQEEGYNSPLHF.